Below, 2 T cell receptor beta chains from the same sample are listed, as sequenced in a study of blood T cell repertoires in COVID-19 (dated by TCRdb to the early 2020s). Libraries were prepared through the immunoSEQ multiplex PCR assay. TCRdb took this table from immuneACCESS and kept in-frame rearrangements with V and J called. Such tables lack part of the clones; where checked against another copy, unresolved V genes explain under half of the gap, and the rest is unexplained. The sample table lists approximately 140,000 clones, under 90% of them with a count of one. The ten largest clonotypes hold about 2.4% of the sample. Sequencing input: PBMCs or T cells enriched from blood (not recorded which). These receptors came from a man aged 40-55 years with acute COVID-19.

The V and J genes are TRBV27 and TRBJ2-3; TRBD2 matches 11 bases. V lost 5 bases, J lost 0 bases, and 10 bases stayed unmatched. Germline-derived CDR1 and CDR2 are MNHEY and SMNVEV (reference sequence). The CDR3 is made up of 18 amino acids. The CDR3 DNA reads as TGTGCCAGCAGTATCCGACTAGCGGGACTTTCTAGCACAGATACGCAGTATTTT. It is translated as CASSIRLAGLSSTDTQYF.

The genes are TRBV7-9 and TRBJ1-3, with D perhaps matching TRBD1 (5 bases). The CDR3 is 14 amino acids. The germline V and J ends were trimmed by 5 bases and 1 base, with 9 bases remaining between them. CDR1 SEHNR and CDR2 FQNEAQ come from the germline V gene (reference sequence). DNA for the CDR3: TGTGCCAGCAGCCCTAGGGGATCTGGAAACACCATATATTTT. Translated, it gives CASSPRGSGNTIYF.